This T cell receptor (beta chain) was retrieved from a study of beta chain features in type 1 diabetes. Background on the study: Taken together, all samples contributed 95 million to 110 million examined sorted cells. Whole-study findings and limits: The study found moderately but significantly shorter TCRB CDR3s in all four CD4+ subsets of Type 1 diabetes patients.

The CDR3 spans 18 residues. Germline CDR1 and CDR2: SGDLS and YYNGEE. The V gene lost 3 bases and the J gene lost 0 bases, with 19 bases spanning the gap. This clone was seen at least ten times. Its cognate antigen is unknown. CD45RO/CCR7/CD25/CD127/CD95/CD27 staining was used to isolate CD4+ naive, central memory, regulatory and stem cell-like memory cells by sorting. Isolated RNA was reverse transcribed in full, so expressed TCRB transcripts were sequenced. Deep immunoSEQ sequencing covered naive, central memory and regulatory T cell samples. The protocol was immunoSEQ multiplex PCR, while the TCRdb copy is restricted to in-frame clones and leaves out a portion. In the table there are 300,000 to 450,000 clones, 8.5% to 10% of which are singletons.

The TCR comes from a man under 40 with type 1 diabetes. Sequenced input: central memory CD4+ T cells from blood. V gene TRBV9 combines with J gene TRBJ1-3; maybe TRBD1 (6 bases). The DNA for the CDR3 is TGTGCCAGCAGCGCGAAGCCTACTACAGGGCCCTCTGGAAACACCATATATTTT. Translating it yields CASSAKPTTGPSGNTIYF.